This T cell receptor (beta chain) was sequenced during a study of T-cell reconstitution after alpha-beta-depleted transplantation in children. Study observations and caveats: Day-60 TCRbeta diversity that was high in some patients was derived from surviving recipient T cells and thymic progenitors. Among T cells one year after transplant, newly produced cells accounted for most counts and diversity. Approximately two months post-transplant, alpha-beta T cells reportedly originated from several hundred expanded graft clones.

A library of TCRbeta sequences, prepared with unique molecular identifiers, was generated. TCRdb called the PCR reads again in MiXCR, with one record for every CDR3 protein. The repertoire holds around 100,000 distinct CDR3 sequences, with approximately 10% as singletons. In regard to this clonotype: Its target is not known.

This CDR3 region has 15 residues. The germline V gene has CDR1 DFQATT and CDR2 SNEGSKA (reference sequence). Trimming left V 5 bases short and J 3 bases short, with 18 bases between. Sample: PBMCs, taken before TCRalphabeta/CD19-depleted stem cell transplant. The chain employs TRBV20-1 and TRBJ2-3; weak D call: TRBD2 (6 bases). The TCR was taken from a boy under 10 years old with acute lymphoblastic leukemia, due to receive a stem cell transplant. CDR3 amino acids: CSALNLRERTDTQYF. CDR3 DNA sequence: TGCAGTGCTCTAAACCTACGGGAGAGGACAGATACGCAGTATTTT.